The rows below give T cell receptor beta chains drawn from one sample of a study of identical twins. TCRdb used MiXCR to reprocess the 5' RACE reads, holding one entry per CDR3 protein. The table has around 250,000 distinct CDR3 sequences, over 9.5% seen once. These same data were also listed under a study on yellow fever vaccine responses in identical twins.

The sequenced sample consisted of memory (CD45RO+) T cells sorted from blood. The receptors derive from a woman under 30 in good health. Each CDR3 is given without its conserved first and last residue.

V gene	J gene	CDR3 protein
TRBV5-1	TRBJ2-1	ASTYEGPTSYNEQF
TRBV7-7	TRBJ2-5	ASRGANQETQY
TRBV20-1	TRBJ2-4	SARATTSY
TRBV5-1	TRBJ2-3	ASSFSSSGGATDTQY
TRBV28	TRBJ2-4	ASSGGGNIQY
TRBV12-3/TRBV12-4	TRBJ2-1	ASRTRDLNEQF
TRBV19	TRBJ2-2	ASRGGDLNTGELF
TRBV7-9	TRBJ2-5	ASRLTAQETQY
TRBV4-2	TRBJ2-1	ASSQRWDSYNEQF
TRBV6-1	TRBJ2-3	ASRGGVASGRSSTDTQY
TRBV12-3/TRBV12-4	TRBJ2-5	ASRQLGWETQY
TRBV14	TRBJ2-2	ASSRLYTGELF
TRBV18	TRBJ2-2	ASSPQGQGPTGELF
TRBV6-5	TRBJ2-1	ASSYSVRVSGHEQF
TRBV6-4	TRBJ2-1	ASSDEGGQGDREQF
TRBV11-2	TRBJ2-1	ASSLGLEWGAQEQF
TRBV25-1	TRBJ2-3	ASSETLSTDTQY
TRBV4-3	TRBJ2-1	ASSQEILRESEQF
TRBV28	TRBJ2-4	ASSFNRLGKNIQY
TRBV20-1	TRBJ2-7	SALPGTSGRGEQY
TRBV4-1	TRBJ2-4	ASSEHSGGDSKNIQY
TRBV7-3	TRBJ2-5	ASSGSRETQY
TRBV28	TRBJ2-5	ASRNTGKLETQY
TRBV20-1	TRBJ1-1	RGAQGNTEAF
TRBV7-9	TRBJ2-1	ASSPGTTNEQF
TRBV3-1	TRBJ2-6	ASRDRNSGANVLT
TRBV3-1	TRBJ2-3	ASSQDIRRPDTQY
TRBV7-2	TRBJ2-7	ASSLVGGPSSYEQY
TRBV6-1	TRBJ2-7	ASSGRRGLVDEQY
TRBV28	TRBJ1-5	ASRQGAVQPQH
TRBV2	TRBJ2-1	ASTLTSGVGNEQF
TRBV28	TRBJ2-7	ASSLLTGTYEQY
TRBV3-1	TRBJ2-7	ASSQGEGPFSEQY
TRBV7-2	TRBJ2-2	ASRQTQRGELF
TRBV2	TRBJ2-7	ASGTGGMQY
TRBV19	TRBJ2-7	ASSMDSGRPYEQY
TRBV28	TRBJ2-5	ASSLRRTAEETQY
TRBV5-4	TRBJ1-1	ASSPPGQGYTEAF
TRBV6-1	TRBJ2-4	ASSGGVGYIQY
TRBV28	TRBJ2-7	ASSLGRIYEQY
TRBV20-1	TRBJ2-1	SARGNGAPLEQF
TRBV19	TRBJ2-1	ASSIPGQGVNEQF
TRBV10-3	TRBJ1-2	AMGTGTGVYGYT
TRBV28	TRBJ1-5	ASTLLMRVSNQPQH
TRBV20-1	TRBJ2-7	SASVGGYGSYEQY
TRBV18	TRBJ2-1	ASSPSLGYNEQF
TRBV20-1	TRBJ2-3	SASGRSTDTQY
TRBV24-1	TRBJ2-1	ATSISGGGNEQF
TRBV29-1	TRBJ2-7	SVVTANSYEQY
TRBV11-1	TRBJ1-1	ASSSDVKAF
TRBV15	TRBJ2-7	ATSRDFVQGGYEQY
TRBV3-1	TRBJ2-2	ASSLAFGTGELF
TRBV5-6	TRBJ2-3	ASNNWGGADTQY
TRBV11-2	TRBJ2-1	ASSPGTGDNEQF